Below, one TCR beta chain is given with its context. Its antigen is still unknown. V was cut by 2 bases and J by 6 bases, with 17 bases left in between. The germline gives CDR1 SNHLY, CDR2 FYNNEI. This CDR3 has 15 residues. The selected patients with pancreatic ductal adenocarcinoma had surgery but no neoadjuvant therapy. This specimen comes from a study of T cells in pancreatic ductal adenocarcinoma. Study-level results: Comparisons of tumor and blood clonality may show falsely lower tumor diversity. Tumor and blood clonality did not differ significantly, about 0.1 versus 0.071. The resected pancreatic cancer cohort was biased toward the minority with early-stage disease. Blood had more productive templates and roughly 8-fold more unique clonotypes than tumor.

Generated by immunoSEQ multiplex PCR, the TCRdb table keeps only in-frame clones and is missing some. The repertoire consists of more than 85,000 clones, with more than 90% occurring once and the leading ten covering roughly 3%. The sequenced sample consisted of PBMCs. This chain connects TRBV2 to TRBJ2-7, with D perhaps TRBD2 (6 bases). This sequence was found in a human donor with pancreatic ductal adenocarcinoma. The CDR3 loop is CASSEQDGSLGEQYF. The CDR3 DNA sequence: TGTGCCAGCAGTGAACAGGACGGGAGTTTGGGCGAGCAGTACTTC.